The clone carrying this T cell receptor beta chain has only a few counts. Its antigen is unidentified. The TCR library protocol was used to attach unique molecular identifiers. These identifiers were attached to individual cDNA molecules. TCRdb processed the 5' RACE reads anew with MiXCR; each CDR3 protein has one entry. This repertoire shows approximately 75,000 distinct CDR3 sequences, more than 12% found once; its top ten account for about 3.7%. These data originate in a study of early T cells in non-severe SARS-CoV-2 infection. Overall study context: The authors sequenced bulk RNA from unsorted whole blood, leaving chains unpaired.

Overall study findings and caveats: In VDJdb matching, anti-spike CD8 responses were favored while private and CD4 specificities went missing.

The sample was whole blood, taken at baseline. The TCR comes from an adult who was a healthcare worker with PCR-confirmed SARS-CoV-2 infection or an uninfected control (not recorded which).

CDR3 nucleotide sequence: TGTGCCAGCACCCCTTACAAGGGGTTCACAGATACGCAGTATTTT. Translating gives CASTPYKGFTDTQYF. This chain links TRBV7-9 with TRBJ2-3; possibly TRBD1 for D (5 bases). Trimming shortened V by 7 bases and J by 2 bases, and 16 bases separated the two germline ends. This CDR3 region has 15 residues. Germline-derived CDR1 and CDR2 are SEHNR and FQNEAQ (reference sequence).